Sequencing of this TCR beta chain was carried out in a study of blood T cell repertoires in COVID-19. Clones were sequenced by immunoSEQ multiplex PCR, and TCRdb holds only the in-frame ones, with some missing. The sample consists of some 390,000 clones, approximately 89% of them appearing once. This CDR3 region has 16 residues. J lost 4 bases, V lost 2 bases, and 6 bases had no gene match. Germline V gene lookup returns CDR1 SGHTA and CDR2 FQGNSA. Sequencing used peripheral blood. The chain couples TRBV7-2 to TRBJ1-3; 9 bases map to TRBD1. This TCR was recovered from a woman in her thirties or forties with COVID-19, enrolled during active disease. The CDR3 spells CASSLRGQGFGNTIYF. Written as DNA, the CDR3 is TGTGCCAGCAGCTTACGGGGACAGGGTTTCGGAAACACCATATATTTT.